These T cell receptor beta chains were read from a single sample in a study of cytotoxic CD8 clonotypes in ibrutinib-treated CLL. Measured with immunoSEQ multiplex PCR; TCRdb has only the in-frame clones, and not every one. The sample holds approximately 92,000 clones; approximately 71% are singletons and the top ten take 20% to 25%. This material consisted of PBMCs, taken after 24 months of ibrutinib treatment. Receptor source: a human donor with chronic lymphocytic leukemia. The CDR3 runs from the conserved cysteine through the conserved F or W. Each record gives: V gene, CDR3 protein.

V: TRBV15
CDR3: CATRSLGGNYQETQYF

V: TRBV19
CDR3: CASTPGGMNTEAFF

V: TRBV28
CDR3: CASSLGTGEEKLFF

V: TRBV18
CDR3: CASRTSGNYNEQFF

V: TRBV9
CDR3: CASSPLPAGDSTDTQYF

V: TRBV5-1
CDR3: CASSLDRVETQYF

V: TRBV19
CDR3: CASSIVGSYGYTF

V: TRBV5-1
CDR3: CASSSAGTGLYEQYF

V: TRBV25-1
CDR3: CANTSGEGDNEQFF

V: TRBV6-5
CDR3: CASRLGQYSNQPQHF

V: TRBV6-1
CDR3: CALRDPYGFEQYF

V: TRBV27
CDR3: CASSSTGANTEAFF

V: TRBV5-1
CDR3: CASSLAFGQGASEQYF

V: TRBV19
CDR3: CASSTSGTGGSGANVLTF

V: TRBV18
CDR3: CASSPTGTGVQTGELFF

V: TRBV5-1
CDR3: CASSLGQVGEAFF

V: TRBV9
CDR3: CASSDTLGTGQYF

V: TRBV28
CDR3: CASSRDRGREKLFF

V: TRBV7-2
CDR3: CASSSGRGGRQAFF

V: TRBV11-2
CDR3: CASRTGQGEVYGYTF

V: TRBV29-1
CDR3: CSVRTGGVGEQYF

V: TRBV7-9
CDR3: CASSSSTGSSGNTIYF

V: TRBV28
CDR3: CASSLPNWQAQGQYF

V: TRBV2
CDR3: CASCGVAGVLGEQFF

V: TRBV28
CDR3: CASSRRGGWGTEAFF